This record concerns one TCR beta chain sequence. V dropped 5 bases and J dropped 5 bases, with 16 bases sitting between them. The CDR3 runs 14 residues. Per the germline V gene, CDR1 is MNHEY and CDR2 is SVGEGT. This record belongs to a study of blood T cell repertoires in COVID-19. Study in general: Collection of acute and convalescent COVID-19 samples took place in the United States, Italy and Spain.

Under the authors' procedure: Reference gene primer amplification yielded estimated nucleated cell counts. The table came from immunoSEQ multiplex PCR; TCRdb's copy has only in-frame clones and leaves some out. For V, J and clone size, that table is used; D and trimming come from the DNA. The table lists roughly 120,000 clones, roughly 86% of them singletons, with 4.5% in the top ten. Material: peripheral blood. This clonotype originated in a man aged 35-49 years with acute or convalescent COVID-19. This chain joins TRBV6-2 or TRBV6-3 and TRBJ2-7; D possibly corresponds to TRBD1 (6 bases). The CDR3 DNA reads TGTGCCAGCAGTCCCCGGGACACTACCCACGAGCAGTACTTC. Translation gives CASSPRDTTHEQYF.